This T cell receptor (beta chain) was sequenced during a study of cytomegalovirus exposure and HLA in healthy donors. PCR was performed using 60 Vbeta and 13 Jbeta primers. The data were produced by immunoSEQ multiplex PCR, yet TCRdb's version contains in-frame clones alone and is incomplete. The sample table includes about 200,000 clones. This CDR3 is 14 amino acids long. Germline V gene lookup returns CDR1 LGHNT and CDR2 FRNRAP. V shed 3 bases, J shed 3 bases, and the junction held 2 bases outside the gene matches. Input material: PBMCs. The TCR sequence derives from a boy younger than 18 in good health and CMV-seronegative. The rearrangement links TRBV12-5 to TRBJ1-1; TRBD1 aligns across 9 bases. DNA for the CDR3: TGTGCTAGTGGTTTAGGACAGGGGTACACTGAAGCTTTCTTT. Protein sequence: CASGLGQGYTEAFF.